This is a list of T cell receptor beta chains from one sample in a study of OX40 agonist ivuxolimab in advanced cancers. Assay: immunoSEQ multiplex PCR; the TCRdb copy retains only in-frame clones and omits some. The table has 50,000 to 70,000 clones, more than 85% seen once. The sample in question was CD4+ or CD8+ T cells sorted from blood, obtained in a trial of the OX40 agonist ivuxolimab. Every receptor here comes from an adult with an advanced solid tumor such as melanoma, head and neck, liver or kidney cancer. Each CDR3 is given with its conserved first and last residue. The D gene is left open where the match is weak. Clone size appears in some rows only: once, few, many, or a class for an expanded clone.

size	D	J	V	CDR3	DNA
-	TRBD2	TRBJ2-1	TRBV19	CASLGEGVGEQFF	TGTGCCAGCCTGGGGGAGGGCGTTGGTGAGCAGTTCTTC
-	TRBD2	TRBJ2-7	TRBV6-5	CASRTGTSGFGEQYF	TGTGCCAGCAGGACCGGGACTAGCGGATTTGGCGAGCAGTACTTC
-	-	TRBJ2-1	TRBV18	CASSPVYGGSGTANEQFF	TGTGCCAGCTCACCAGTCTACGGGGGGAGCGGGACAGCTAATGAGCAGTTCTTC
-	TRBD1	TRBJ1-1	TRBV7-8	CASSLAQGARTEAFF	TGTGCCAGCAGCTTAGCGCAGGGGGCGCGCACTGAAGCTTTCTTT
-	TRBD2	TRBJ2-1	TRBV19	CASSTLAGGNNEQFF	TGTGCCAGTAGTACCCTAGCGGGAGGCAACAATGAGCAGTTCTTC
-	-	TRBJ2-3	TRBV7-8	CASSPRRGADTQYF	TGTGCCAGCAGCCCCCGCCGGGGGGCGGATACGCAGTATTTT
-	-	TRBJ1-3	TRBV16	CASSLDSFSGNTIYF	TGTGCCAGCAGCCTCGACAGCTTCTCTGGAAACACCATATATTTT
once	-	TRBJ2-1	TRBV4-1	CASSQSSFEGRGSYNEQFF	TGCGCCAGCAGCCAATCATCTTTTGAGGGTCGCGGCTCCTACAATGAGCAGTTCTTC
-	-	TRBJ2-2	TRBV21-1	CASSKLRLAGSGTGELFF	TGTGCCAGCAGCAAACTTCGGCTAGCGGGCTCGGGGACCGGGGAGCTGTTTTTT
once	-	TRBJ2-1	TRBV11-2	CASNAPPWESNEQFF	TGTGCCAGCAACGCTCCTCCCTGGGAAAGCAATGAGCAGTTCTTC
-	TRBD2	TRBJ2-5	TRBV5-1	CASSLPTSAQETQYF	TGCGCCAGCAGCCTCCCGACTAGCGCGCAAGAGACCCAGTACTTC
-	-	TRBJ2-7	TRBV19	CASSKGLVDEQYF	TGTGCCAGTAGTAAGGGACTTGTAGACGAGCAGTACTTC
-	TRBD2	TRBJ2-5	TRBV5-4	CASSPGGDRAQETQYF	TGTGCCAGCAGCCCGGGAGGGGATAGGGCCCAAGAGACCCAGTACTTC
-	TRBD1	TRBJ2-7	TRBV5-1	CASSLVDRGSEQYF	TGCGCCAGCAGCTTGGTGGACAGGGGATCCGAGCAGTACTTC
-	-	TRBJ1-4	TRBV5-4	CASSSADGTTNEKLFF	TGTGCCAGCAGCTCCGCGGACGGGACAACTAATGAAAAACTGTTTTTT
-	TRBD1	TRBJ1-1	TRBV6-5	CASKYGQGGTEAFF	TGTGCCAGCAAATATGGACAGGGCGGCACTGAAGCTTTCTTT
-	-	TRBJ2-3	TRBV13	CASSPPWGEEGTDTQYF	TGTGCCAGCAGCCCGCCTTGGGGGGAGGAGGGTACAGATACGCAGTATTTT
-	-	TRBJ1-3	TRBV2	CASRGDNSGNTIYF	TGTGCCAGCAGGGGGGACAACTCTGGAAACACCATATATTTT
once	-	TRBJ2-7	TRBV7-9	CASQGRNSYEQYF	TGTGCCAGCCAGGGACGGAACTCCTACGAGCAGTACTTC
once	TRBD2	TRBJ2-4	TRBV7-2	CASSLAGERNIQYF	TGTGCCAGCAGTTTAGCGGGAGAGAGAAACATTCAGTACTTC
-	-	TRBJ1-5	TRBV6-6	CASSYNPRQVNQPQHF	TGTGCCAGCAGTTACAATCCCCGGCAGGTCAATCAGCCCCAGCATTTT
-	TRBD1	TRBJ1-6	TRBV6-5	CASRSGTDNSPLHF	TGTGCCAGCAGATCCGGGACAGATAATTCACCCCTCCACTTT
-	-	TRBJ1-1	TRBV11-2	CASSAAAGSNTEAFF	TGTGCCAGCAGCGCAGCTGCGGGGTCGAACACTGAAGCTTTCTTT
-	-	TRBJ2-7	TRBV20-1	CSVEAGYEQYF	TGCAGTGTCGAAGCTGGGTACGAGCAGTACTTC
-	TRBD2	TRBJ2-7	TRBV25-1	CASSEPGLAGSYEQYF	TGTGCCAGCAGTGAACCGGGACTAGCGGGCTCCTACGAGCAGTACTTC